The 20 T cell receptor beta chains below were found in one sample sequenced in a study of control samples from healthy donors and cancer patients (dated by TCRdb to 2019 to 2021). Libraries were made using the immunoSEQ multiplex PCR assay. TCRdb provides this immuneACCESS table in a form limited to in-frame rearrangements. Some clones are lacking; in checked studies, under half of them reflect an unresolved V gene, and why the rest are absent is not known. Within this sample are about 51,000 clones, with 75% to 85% of them counted one time only. 10% of the sample comes from the top ten. The sample comprised blood. The origin of the receptors is a man aged 65 to 79 in good health.

The chain uses TRBV29-1 and TRBJ1-1; a possible D gene is TRBD1 (5 bases). The germline V gene encodes CDR1 SQVTM and CDR2 ANQGSEA. V lost 2 bases and J 3 bases, leaving 7 bases between the germline ends. The CDR3 totals 12 residues. This CDR3 is CSVETGHTEAFF. The CDR3 nucleotides read TGCAGCGTTGAAACGGGACACACTGAAGCTTTCTTT.

The chain combines TRBV28 with TRBJ1-5; a possible D gene is TRBD1 (6 bases). Germline V gene sequence: CDR1 MDHEN, CDR2 SYDVKM. The CDR3 is 14 amino acids. V was shortened by 10 bases and J by 2 bases, with 15 bases between the two germline ends. CDR3 in DNA: TGTGCCACCGACACAGGGTATGGCAATCAGCCCCAGCATTTT. Residues: CATDTGYGNQPQHF.

The chain joins TRBV5-4 to TRBJ2-3, with TRBD2 identical over 11 bases. The CDR3 runs to 17 residues. Germline CDR1 reads SGHNT; CDR2 reads YYREEE (reference sequence). V was pared by 4 bases and J by 2 bases, with 9 bases of the junction left unmatched. This chain's CDR3 is CASSQGLAELDTDTQYF. CDR3 bases: TGTGCCAGCAGCCAGGGACTAGCGGAGCTTGACACAGATACGCAGTATTTT.

The chain couples TRBV5-4 to TRBJ1-2; 7 bases line up with TRBD1. From germline, CDR1 is SGHNT and CDR2 YYREEE (reference sequence). The J segment lost 4 bases and the V segment lost 1 base, leaving 1 base of the junction unmatched. This CDR3 spans 13 amino acids. In nucleotides, the CDR3 is TGTGCCAGCAGCTTGAACAGGGGCTATGGCTACACCTTC. Its translation: CASSLNRGYGYTF.

V is TRBV13 and J is TRBJ1-1; 9 positions agree with TRBD1. Germline V CDR1 and CDR2: PRHDT, FYEKMQ (reference sequence). The CDR3 extends over 16 amino acids. Losses at the gene ends were 5 bases for V and 5 bases for J; bases not matched to a gene: 12. Here the CDR3 reads CASSQGQGKMWTEAFF. DNA for the CDR3: TGTGCCAGCAGCCAAGGACAGGGGAAAATGTGGACTGAAGCTTTCTTT.

The chain employs TRBV11-3 and TRBJ2-2; perhaps TRBD1 as D (6 bases). The CDR3 has 15 amino acids. Germline values: CDR1 SGHNT, CDR2 YENEEA. With 5 bases removed from V and 4 bases from J, the gap between germline ends came to 14 bases. The CDR3 bases are TGTGCCAGCAGCCTTAATTTAGGGGGCACCGGGGAGCTGTTTTTT. Encoded protein: CASSLNLGGTGELFF. Full variable domain (missing parts from reference TRBV11-3 and TRBJ2-2): EAGVVQSPRYKIIEKKQPVAFWCNPISGHNTLYWYLQNLGQGPELLIRYENEEAVDDSQLPKDRFSAERLKGVDSTLKIQPAELGDSAVYLCASSLNLGGTGELFFGEGSRLTVL.

This rearrangement joins TRBV2 to TRBJ1-5; D may be TRBD1 (6 bases). The CDR3 extends over 15 amino acids. From germline, CDR1 is SNHLY and CDR2 FYNNEI. V was shortened by 7 bases and J by 7 bases, with 20 bases between the two germline ends. The CDR3 nucleotides are TGTGCCAGCACCCGCTCGGGGGGGGCAAGGCAGCCCCAGCATTTT. It specifies CASTRSGGARQPQHF.

This CDR3 is CARSAGRGLDNTGELFF. CDR3 DNA sequence: TGTGCCAGAAGCGCCGGGAGGGGCCTCGACAACACCGGGGAGCTGTTTTTT. The V and J genes are TRBV5-3 and TRBJ2-2; 8 nucleotides match TRBD2. TRBV5-3 is treated as an ORF (open reading frame) with a function not yet certain. The CDR3 is made up of 17 amino acids. After removal of 4 bases from V and 2 bases from J, the junction contained 10 bases not matched to a gene.

About this clone itself: A junction end diverges from the germline sequence, so it may reflect a read error. Other DNA variants within this sample encode the same CDR3. CDR3 residues: CASSLFRQGASYEQYF. For the CDR3, the DNA is TGTGCCAGCAGCTTATTTCGCCAGGGCGCTTCCTATGAGCAGTACTTC. The chain is built from TRBV7-2 and TRBJ2-7; D perhaps matches TRBD1 (5 bases). Germline lookup yields CDR1 SGHTA and CDR2 FQGNSA. The CDR3 is made up of 16 amino acids. Variable domain in full (rest from reference TRBV7-2 and TRBJ2-7): GAGVSQSPSNKVTEKGKDVELRCDPISGHTALYWYRQSLGQGLEFLIYFQGNSAPDKSGLPSDRFSAERTGGSVSTLTIQRTQQEDSAVYLCASSLFRQGASYEQYFGPGTRLTVT.

As for this clone: It is unclear where the CDR3 begins or ends on the DNA, so no DNA is shown, and the CDR3 is as TCRdb lists it. V gene TRBV2 combines with J gene TRBJ2-7; the listed D gene, TRBD1, was not tested against the DNA. CDR1 and CDR2 from the germline V gene are SNHLY and FYNNEI. Both ends counted, the CDR3 spans 14 residues. The CDR3 sequence is CASSVDRVGTGSHF.

This chain uses TRBV10-3 with TRBJ1-3; 7 nucleotides match TRBD1. The CDR3 runs 14 residues. J gave up 0 bases and V 8 bases, and 4 bases lay outside the gene matches. The germline CDR1 and CDR2 sequences are ENHRY and SYGVKD. CDR3 nucleotides: TGTGCCATCGCCGGGGACAGCTCTGGAAACACCATATATTTT. Residues: CAIAGDSSGNTIYF.

This chain uses TRBV28 with TRBJ2-5; D is uncertain. Deletions cut 5 bases from V and 2 bases from J, with 9 bases between. This CDR3 contains 13 residues. Germline V gene data show CDR1 as MDHEN and CDR2 as SYDVKM. CDR3 loop: CASSLTEQETQYF. CDR3 nucleotides: TGTGCCAGCAGTCTTACAGAACAAGAGACCCAGTACTTC. The whole variable domain, filled in from reference TRBV28 and TRBJ2-5, reads DVKVTQSSRYLVKRTGEKVFLECVQDMDHENMFWYRQDPGLGLRLIYFSYDVKMKEKGDIPEGYSVSREKKERFSLILESASTNQTSMYLCASSLTEQETQYFGPGTRLLVL.

This clone was seen just once. Other DNA sequences in the same sample also yield this CDR3. The gene calls are TRBV12-3 or TRBV12-4 and TRBJ1-2; perhaps TRBD1 as D (5 bases). V was pared by 2 bases and J by 5 bases, with 6 bases between. The CDR3 has 12 residues. CDR3 bases: TGTGCCAGCAGTTTAAGGGGATATGGCTACACCTTC. The encoded protein is CASSLRGYGYTF.

This sequence joins TRBV28 and TRBJ1-5; D is undetermined. Trimming took 5 bases from V and 0 from J, leaving 17 bases between them. This CDR3 is built from 17 residues. Germline V gives CDR1 MDHEN, CDR2 SYDVKM. CDR3 DNA: TGTGCCAGCAGTCCCCCCGATGAGGCCTATAGCAATCAGCCCCAGCATTTT. Residues: CASSPPDEAYSNQPQHF.

The chain employs TRBV5-1 and TRBJ2-5; TRBD2 agrees at 11 bases. The CDR3 sequence is 16 residues long. J was trimmed by 7 bases and V by 4 bases; bases with no gene match: 12. Germline loops: CDR1 SGHRS, CDR2 YFSETQ. The DNA of the CDR3 is TGCGCCAGCAGCCCTACATCCGGGACTAGCGGAGCGACCCAGTACTTC. The encoded protein is CASSPTSGTSGATQYF. Drawing the rest from reference TRBV5-1 and TRBJ2-5, the complete variable domain is KAGVTQTPRYLIKTRGQQVTLSCSPISGHRSVSWYQQTPGQGLQFLFEYFSETQRNKGNFPGRFSGRQFSNSRSEMNVSTLELGDSALYLCASSPTSGTSGATQYFGPGTRLLVL.

This chain joins TRBV25-1 and TRBJ1-1; D perhaps matches TRBD1 (5 bases). Per germline, CDR1 MGHDK and CDR2 SYGVNS. With 4 bases removed from V and 1 base from J, the gap between germline ends came to 13 bases. The CDR3 runs to 15 residues. The chain's CDR3 is CASSAQPGGNTEAFF. The CDR3 DNA is TGTGCCAGCAGTGCCCAACCTGGGGGGAACACTGAAGCTTTCTTT.

The chain joins TRBV7-6 to TRBJ1-1; D ambiguous. Germline V CDR1 and CDR2: SGHVS, FNYEAQ. With 1 base removed from V and 3 bases from J, the gap between germline ends came to 6 bases. The CDR3 totals 13 residues. This CDR3 is CASSLGGDTEAFF. DNA for the CDR3: TGTGCCAGCAGCTTAGGAGGCGACACTGAAGCTTTCTTT.

This clone was detected only a few times. The V and J genes are TRBV19 and TRBJ1-5, with 7 bases identical to TRBD1. This CDR3 spans 16 amino acids. V lost 6 bases to trimming and J lost 3 bases; unmatched junction nucleotides: 11. The germline CDR1 and CDR2 sequences are LNHDA and SQIVND (reference sequence). CDR3 protein: CASRFSQGRLNQPQHF. The CDR3 DNA reads as TGTGCCAGTAGGTTCTCACAGGGGCGCCTCAATCAGCCCCAGCATTTT.

This clone was observed a handful of times. The CDR3 DNA is TGTGCCAGTAGTATATCACGGTCAGATACGCAGTATTTT. It specifies CASSISRSDTQYF. V and J are TRBV19 and TRBJ2-3; D is ambiguous. The CDR3 loop spans 13 amino acids. Per the germline V gene, CDR1 is LNHDA and CDR2 is SQIVND (reference sequence). The V end lost 2 bases, the J end lost 4 bases, and 7 bases lay between the germline ends.

The rearrangement joins TRBV24-1 to TRBJ2-1; tentative D call: TRBD1 (5 bases). CDR1 KGHDR and CDR2 SFDVKD come from the germline V gene. This CDR3 is 14 amino acids long. V shed 2 bases and J shed 4 bases, with 8 bases lying between them. The CDR3 DNA reads as TGTGCCACCAGTGATTATCGACAGTACAATGAGCAGTTCTTC. This encodes CATSDYRQYNEQFF.